One and the same sample provided the 4 T cell receptor beta chains below, sequenced in a study of CD8+CD57+ T cells in acquired aplastic anemia. Those patients picked for sequencing had displayed CD8+CD57+ cell expansion on flow cytometry. Genomic DNA served as template for TCR beta VDJ and CDR3 profiling. TCRdb reprocessed the reads via MiXCR and lists one record per CDR3 protein. The sample has about 260,000 distinct CDR3 sequences, less than 85% seen once. Input material: sorted CD4+, CD8+, or CD8+CD57+ T cells (not recorded which) from PBMCs. These receptors came from a human donor with aplastic anemia.

This clonotype was observed a few times. The rearrangement links TRBV19 to TRBJ2-7; D could derive from TRBD1 or TRBD2 (5 bases each). This CDR3 comprises 13 residues. Germline V gene sequence: CDR1 LNHDA, CDR2 SQIVND (reference sequence). V dropped 5 bases and J dropped 3 bases, with 11 bases sitting between them. In DNA form, the CDR3 reads TGTGCCAGTAGTTGGGACCGAGGCTACGAGCAGTACTTC. Residues: CASSWDRGYEQYF.

On this clonotype: The junction departs from germline at one end; a sequencing error may be responsible. The rearrangement links TRBV7-2 to TRBJ1-6, with D unclear. CDR1 and CDR2 from the germline V gene are SGHTA and FQGNSA. The CDR3 extends over 14 amino acids. In DNA, the CDR3 is TGTGCCAGCAGCTCAGACACGGGCAATTCAGCCCTCCCCTTT. Translating it yields CASSSDTGNSALPF. Using reference TRBV7-2 and TRBJ1-6 for the parts outside the CDR3, the full variable domain is GAGVSQSPSNKVTEKGKDVELRCDPISGHTALYWYRQSLGQGLEFLIYFQGNSAPDKSGLPSDRFSAERTGGSVSTLTIQRTQQEDSAVYLCASSSDTGNSALPFGNGTRLTVT.

The rearrangement uses TRBV2 and TRBJ2-3, with 7 bases that match TRBD2. CDR3 length: 14 amino acids. Trimming took 6 bases from V and 14 from J; bases not matched to a gene: 17. The germline gives CDR1 SNHLY, CDR2 FYNNEI. The CDR3 nucleotides are TGTGCCAGCAGCGAAACGGGAGGTCCGGATAACACGTATTTT. Its protein product is CASSETGGPDNTYF.

This clonotype occurred once. The chain has TRBV5-8 and TRBJ1-2; possibly TRBD1 for D (5 bases). The V gene lost 2 bases and the J gene lost 6 bases, with 11 bases spanning the gap. CDR1 and CDR2 (germline): SGHTS, YDEGEE. This CDR3 comprises 13 residues. The CDR3 loop reads CASSFGTRDGYTF. CDR3 bases: TGTGCCAGCAGCTTCGGGACTAGGGATGGCTACACCTTC.